A single sample is the source of the 30 T cell receptor beta chains below, sequenced in a study of T cell responses to AZD1222 COVID-19 vaccine. Here immunoSEQ multiplex PCR was the method, and the copy in TCRdb shows in-frame clones only, minus some. The repertoire holds about 110,000 clones, with around 84% as singletons. The sample consisted of peripheral blood, taken on day 0 of AZD1222 vaccination. Source of these receptors: an adult in good health.

V usage is TRBV9 and J usage is TRBJ2-1; D gene ambiguous. In germline, CDR1 is SGDLS, CDR2 YYNGEE. The length of the CDR3 is 15 residues. Between the trimmed V and J ends, which lost 2 bases and 7 bases, there was a span of 16 bases. CDR3 in amino acids: CASSVAPSSRNEQFF. The CDR3 DNA sequence: TGTGCCAGCAGCGTTGCCCCCTCTTCGAGGAATGAGCAGTTCTTC.

This clone has just one count. The genes are TRBV4-2 and TRBJ2-3; 11 nucleotides agree with TRBD2. V dropped 4 bases and J dropped 3; count of bases not matched to a gene: 6. Germline CDR1 LGHNA, CDR2 YNFKEQ. The CDR3 has 16 residues. The CDR3 protein is CASSRNSGGGTDTQYF. DNA for the CDR3: TGTGCCAGCAGCCGTAATAGCGGGGGGGGGACAGATACGCAGTATTTT.

The rearrangement joins TRBV6-2 or TRBV6-3 to TRBJ2-2, with TRBD2 identical over 12 bases. The CDR3 is made up of 17 amino acids. The germline CDR1 and CDR2 sequences are MNHEY and SVGEGT. The junction had 6 bases not matched to a gene; V was cut back by 6 bases and J by 1 base. The CDR3 DNA reads as TGTGCCAGCAGCCTCCGGACTAGCGGGGAGAACACCGGGGAGCTGTTTTTT. Translation gives CASSLRTSGENTGELFF.

The V call is TRBV19, the J call TRBJ1-3; 7 nucleotides align to TRBD1. With V trimmed by 6 bases and J by 1 base, 6 bases remained unmatched. Per germline, CDR1 LNHDA and CDR2 SQIVND (reference sequence). The CDR3 sequence is 15 residues long. The CDR3, as DNA: TGTGCCAGTAGCACCCAGACAGGGTCTGGAAACACCATATATTTT. Its translation: CASSTQTGSGNTIYF.

This chain links TRBV6-6 with TRBJ2-5; 14 bases match TRBD2. The CDR3 totals 16 residues. The junction had 2 bases not matched to a gene; V was cut back by 2 bases and J by 3 bases. Germline V gene data show CDR1 as MNHNY and CDR2 as SVGAGI (reference sequence). The CDR3 nucleotides read TGTGCCAGCAGTTACCCGGGACTAGCGGGGGAAGAGACCCAGTACTTC. Amino acids: CASSYPGLAGEETQYF.

This rearrangement joins TRBV6-5 to TRBJ1-2, with D uncertain. The germline gives CDR1 MNHEY, CDR2 SVGAGI. The CDR3 spans 13 residues. V shed 6 bases and J shed 2 bases, with 10 bases lying between them. The CDR3 DNA reads TGTGCCAGCAGCACTGGATACAACTATGGCTACACCTTC. It is translated as CASSTGYNYGYTF.

The chain carries TRBV10-2 and TRBJ2-2; 9 bases are shared with TRBD1. Germline values: CDR1 WSHSY, CDR2 SAAADI. The ends lost 6 bases at V and 6 bases at J; junction bases unmatched: 2. The CDR3 covers 13 residues. The CDR3 nucleotides are TGCGCCAGCAGGGGGGACAGGGCCGGGGAGCTGTTTTTT. Translating gives CASRGDRAGELFF.

The gene calls are TRBV19 and TRBJ1-1; D is perhaps TRBD1 (5 bases). Trimming shortened V by 1 base and J by 3 bases, and 9 bases separated the two germline ends. The germline V gene has CDR1 LNHDA and CDR2 SQIVND (reference sequence). The CDR3 spans 14 residues. CDR3 in amino acids: CASSIVPGDTEAFF. The CDR3 bases are TGTGCCAGTAGTATAGTGCCGGGGGACACTGAAGCTTTCTTT.

This rearrangement joins TRBV5-5 to TRBJ1-5; 8 bases are shared with TRBD1. V lost 2 bases, J lost 3 bases, and 7 bases stayed unmatched. The length of the CDR3 is 16 residues. CDR1 SGHKS and CDR2 YYEKEE come from the germline V gene (reference sequence). DNA of the CDR3: TGTGCCAGCAGCTTAGACGACAGGGGCCTCAATCAGCCCCAGCATTTT. Residues: CASSLDDRGLNQPQHF.

The V and J genes are TRBV11-2 and TRBJ1-2, with TRBD1 as a possible D gene (6 bases). V lost 1 base and J lost 7, with 22 bases in between. The CDR3 loop spans 17 amino acids. Germline V gene sequence: CDR1 SGHAT, CDR2 FQNNGV. The CDR3 DNA follows: TGTGCCAGCAGCTTAGCTACGTTTGAGCCAGGGGTTAGTGGCTACACCTTC. Translated, it gives CASSLATFEPGVSGYTF.

This clone was counted ten times or more. The chain links TRBV11-2 to TRBJ1-6; D perhaps matches TRBD1 (5 bases). The CDR3 has 15 residues. V gave up 3 bases and J gave up 10 bases, with 16 bases separating them. Germline CDR1 and CDR2: SGHAT and FQNNGV. The CDR3 DNA sequence: TGTGCCAGCAGCTTGATAGGGGACGCCGGATCACCCCTCCACTTT. Encoded protein: CASSLIGDAGSPLHF.

The V call is TRBV2, the J call TRBJ2-3, with D hard to call. The CDR3 extends over 14 amino acids. V lost 5 bases, J lost 2 bases, and 11 bases lay in between. Germline CDR1 reads SNHLY; CDR2 reads FYNNEI. CDR3: CASSLGLSTDTQYF. The CDR3 nucleotides read TGTGCCAGCAGTTTAGGTCTTTCCACAGATACGCAGTATTTT.

The chain carries TRBV7-9 and TRBJ1-4; TRBD1 agrees at 11 bases. V shed 1 base and J 1 base; nucleotides not matched to a gene: 5. The CDR3 length is 18 residues. Germline lookup yields CDR1 SEHNR and CDR2 FQNEAQ (reference sequence). The CDR3 loop is CASSLGWTGGVTNEKLFF. As DNA, the CDR3 is TGTGCCAGCAGCTTAGGATGGACAGGGGGCGTAACTAATGAAAAACTGTTTTTT.

V usage is TRBV18 and J usage is TRBJ1-3, with D possibly being TRBD1 (5 bases). Trimming removed 5 bases from V and 3 bases from J, with 17 bases in between. CDR1 KGHSH and CDR2 LQKENI come from the germline V gene. This CDR3 comprises 16 residues. The CDR3 coding sequence is TGTGCCAGCTCAGCCCGGGACCCCGGAGTTGGAAACACCATATATTTT. Translated: CASSARDPGVGNTIYF.

The V call is TRBV7-2, the J call TRBJ2-7; possibly TRBD1 for D (6 bases). V lost 4 bases and J lost 0, with 10 bases in between. Looked up from germline, CDR1 is SGHTA and CDR2 is FQGNSA. The CDR3 is made up of 14 amino acids. The CDR3 reads CASSSDSFSYEQYF. The CDR3 bases are TGTGCCAGCAGCTCGGACAGCTTCTCCTACGAGCAGTACTTC.

The V and J genes are TRBV21-1 and TRBJ1-3. TRBV21-1 is a pseudogene locus. CDR3 size: 16 residues. CDR3: CASSKDGTISGNTIYF. In DNA, the CDR3 is TGTGCCAGCAGCAAAGACGGGACCATCTCTGGAAACACCATATATTTT.

The V and J genes are TRBV6-5 and TRBJ2-2; unclear D gene. CDR3 length: 16 amino acids. Germline lookup yields CDR1 MNHEY and CDR2 SVGAGI. Trimming left V 4 bases short and J 1 base short, with 13 bases between. CDR3 sequence: CASSSTLQENTGELFF. The CDR3 DNA sequence: TGTGCCAGCAGTTCCACCTTGCAGGAGAACACCGGGGAGCTGTTTTTT.

V is TRBV6-5 and J is TRBJ1-1; tentatively, D is TRBD1 (5 bases). V lost 0 bases and J 3 bases, leaving 11 bases between the germline ends. The CDR3 sequence is 15 residues long. Germline V gene data show CDR1 as MNHEY and CDR2 as SVGAGI. CDR3 DNA: TGTGCCAGCAGTTACTCCAGGGTTGTATACACTGAAGCTTTCTTT. Amino acid sequence: CASSYSRVVYTEAFF.

The V gene is TRBV7-2, the J gene TRBJ1-5; no definite D call. CDR3 length: 13 amino acids. Per the germline V gene, CDR1 is SGHTA and CDR2 is FQGNSA. Between the trimmed V and J ends, which lost 1 base and 3 bases, there was a span of 4 bases. CDR3 sequence: CASSLEVNQPQHF. In nucleotides, the CDR3 is TGTGCCAGCAGCTTAGAGGTCAATCAGCCCCAGCATTTT. Filled out from reference TRBV7-2 and TRBJ1-5, the complete variable domain reads GAGVSQSPSNKVTEKGKDVELRCDPISGHTALYWYRQSLGQGLEFLIYFQGNSAPDKSGLPSDRFSAERTGGSVSTLTIQRTQQEDSAVYLCASSLEVNQPQHFGDGTRLSIL.

The table lists this clone with a count of one. The J gene is TRBJ1-1, the V gene TRBV11-2; maybe TRBD1 (5 bases). The CDR3 is 14 residues long. Trimming cost V 1 base and J 3 bases, with 9 bases left between them. Germline V gene sequence: CDR1 SGHAT, CDR2 FQNNGV. The CDR3 protein is CASSLVWGHTEAFF. Written as DNA, the CDR3 is TGTGCCAGCAGCTTAGTTTGGGGCCACACTGAAGCTTTCTTT.

This clone was counted between two and nine times. The J gene is TRBJ2-5, the V gene TRBV3-1 (or the pseudogene TRBV3-2); 11 nucleotides line up with TRBD2. Germline lookup yields CDR1 LGHDT and CDR2 YNNKEL (reference sequence). This CDR3 is built from 16 residues. V dropped 2 bases and J dropped 5; count of bases not matched to a gene: 7. The CDR3 region has the DNA TGTGCCAGCAGCCAAAGACTAGCGGGGCCGCGGGAGACCCAGTACTTC. Translating it yields CASSQRLAGPRETQYF.

V gene TRBV5-1 combines with J gene TRBJ1-6, with a weak D call TRBD1 (6 bases). This CDR3 has 14 amino acids. Trimming pared 3 bases from V and 7 bases from J, leaving 11 bases between. Germline CDR1 is SGHRS and CDR2 is YFSETQ. The CDR3 protein is CASSSRDNNSPLHF. The CDR3, as DNA: TGCGCCAGCAGCTCCCGGGACAACAATTCACCCCTCCACTTT.

This chain links TRBV5-6 with TRBJ2-7; 12 bases are shared with TRBD1. Germline CDR1 reads SGHDT; CDR2 reads YYEEEE. Germline trimming cut 1 base from V and 4 bases from J; bases unmatched to any gene: 3. There are 15 residues in the CDR3. The CDR3 here is CASSLWDRGRYEQYF. The CDR3 DNA is TGTGCCAGCAGCTTGTGGGACAGGGGGCGGTACGAGCAGTACTTC.

CDR3 sequence: CASRTGTSGGYNEQFF. The CDR3 DNA follows: TGTGCCAGCAGAACCGGGACTAGCGGGGGCTACAATGAGCAGTTCTTC. The rearrangement uses TRBV2 and TRBJ2-1, with 14 bases matching TRBD2. Germline assignment: CDR1 SNHLY and CDR2 FYNNEI. V lost 6 bases and J lost 3; bases outside the gene matches: 4. The CDR3 contains 16 residues. The full variable domain, with the rest looked up from reference TRBV2 and TRBJ2-1, is EPEVTQTPSHQVTQMGQEVILRCVPISNHLYFYWYRQILGQKVEFLVSFYNNEISEKSEIFDDQFSVERPDGSNFTLKIRSTKLEDSAMYFCASRTGTSGGYNEQFFGPGTRLTVL.

V is TRBV19 and J is TRBJ1-5; D is perhaps TRBD1 (6 bases). CDR1 and CDR2 from the germline V gene are LNHDA and SQIVND (reference sequence). The CDR3 extends over 15 amino acids. V shed 6 bases and J shed 2 bases, with 14 bases lying between them. CDR3 nucleotides: TGTGCCAGTAGAATTGGGGGCAAGGGCAATCAGCCCCAGCATTTT. It yields the protein CASRIGGKGNQPQHF.

This clone was detected only once. The chain uses TRBV6-5 and TRBJ1-6; no firm D call. The germline CDR1 and CDR2 sequences are MNHEY and SVGAGI. The CDR3 length is 15 residues. The V end was cut by 7 bases, the J end by 5 bases, with 15 bases between. The CDR3 DNA reads TGTGCCAGCATGCCGCCTTCCGGGGATAATTCACCCCTCCACTTT. It is translated as CASMPPSGDNSPLHF.

This clone was found once. The chain is built from TRBV6-6 and TRBJ1-6; D gene uncertain. The CDR3 contains 13 residues. CDR1 and CDR2 from the germline V gene are MNHNY and SVGAGI (reference sequence). V shed 7 bases and J shed 3 bases, with 7 bases lying between them. Here the CDR3 DNA reads TGTGCCAGCACGCGGGACTATAATTCACCCCTCCACTTT. It codes for CASTRDYNSPLHF.

CDR3 nucleotides: TGTGCCACCACGGGGAGAAACTATGGCTACACCTTC. Its protein is CATTGRNYGYTF. This sequence joins TRBV12-3 or TRBV12-4 and TRBJ1-2; no reliable D call. The CDR3 length is 12 residues. Trimming pared 10 bases from V and 2 bases from J, leaving 11 bases between.

This chain uses TRBV7-2 with TRBJ1-4; tentatively, D is TRBD1 (5 bases). The CDR3 has 15 residues. The V end lost 5 bases, the J end lost 5 bases, and 15 bases lay between the germline ends. CDR1 and CDR2 (germline): SGHTA, FQGNSA. Here the CDR3 DNA reads TGTGCCAGCAGCCTGGACGGGGCCAGAAATGAAAAACTGTTTTTT. Its protein is CASSLDGARNEKLFF.

J is TRBJ2-7 and V is TRBV20-1; TRBD1 is a possible D gene (6 bases). The germline V gene encodes CDR1 DFQATT and CDR2 SNEGSKA (reference sequence). V was cut by 4 bases and J by 4 bases, with 8 bases left in between. The CDR3 contains 11 residues. In DNA, the CDR3 is TGCAGTGCTAAACAGGGATACGAGCAGTACTTC. It encodes CSAKQGYEQYF.